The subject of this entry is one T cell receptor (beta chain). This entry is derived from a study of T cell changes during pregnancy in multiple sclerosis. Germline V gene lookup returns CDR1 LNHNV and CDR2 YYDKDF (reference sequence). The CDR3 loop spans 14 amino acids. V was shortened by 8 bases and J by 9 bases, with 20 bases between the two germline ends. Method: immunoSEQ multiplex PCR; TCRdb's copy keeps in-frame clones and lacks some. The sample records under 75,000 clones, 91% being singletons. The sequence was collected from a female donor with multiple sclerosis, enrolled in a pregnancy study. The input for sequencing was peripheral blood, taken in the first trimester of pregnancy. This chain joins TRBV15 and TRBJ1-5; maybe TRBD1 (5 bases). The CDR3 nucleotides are TGTGCCACCCGGGACCATGCCGGGAGAGGGCCCCAGCATTTT. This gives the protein CATRDHAGRGPQHF.